This is a list of T cell receptor beta chains from one sample in a study of control samples from healthy donors and cancer patients. Sequencing was performed with immunoSEQ multiplex PCR; in TCRdb, only in-frame clones are kept and a portion is missing. In the table there are more than 95,000 clones, 93% of which are singletons. Sequencing input: blood. These receptors all come from a man aged 25 to 40 in good health. The CDR3 runs from the conserved cysteine through the conserved F or W. Fields, in order: clone size, D gene, V gene, J gene, CDR3 protein, CDR3 DNA. A D gene is named only where the DNA matches it firmly. Some rows have no size entry. The others give once, few or many, or a class for an expanded clone.

>NA|NA|TRBV7-2|TRBJ2-1
CASSLVGRNEQFF
TGTGCCAGCAGCTTAGTGGGCAGGAATGAGCAGTTCTTC
>NA|NA|TRBV6-5|TRBJ1-5
CASSSMSQPQHF
TGTGCCAGCAGTTCGATGTCGCAGCCCCAGCATTTT
>NA|NA|TRBV9|TRBJ2-3
CASSPTPADTQYF
TGTGCCAGCAGCCCCACCCCCGCAGATACGCAGTATTTT
>NA|NA|TRBV19|TRBJ2-3
CASSIRASGLDTQYF
TGTGCCAGTAGTATTCGGGCCTCGGGGCTAGATACGCAGTATTTT
>NA|NA|TRBV19|TRBJ1-6
CASRGGGVSPLHF
TGTGCCAGTAGGGGGGGAGGGGTTTCACCCCTCCACTTT
>NA|NA|TRBV5-1|TRBJ2-2
CASSYRVGTASVTGELFF
TGCGCCAGCAGCTATAGGGTGGGGACCGCCAGTGTCACCGGGGAGCTGTTTTTT
>NA|TRBD2|TRBV9|TRBJ2-5
CASSPGLGETQYF
TGTGCCAGCAGCCCGGGACTAGGAGAGACCCAGTACTTC
>NA|NA|TRBV9|TRBJ2-3
CASSPRREVIGTDTQYF
TGTGCCAGCAGCCCCCGTAGGGAGGTTATAGGGACAGATACGCAGTATTTT
>NA|NA|TRBV27|TRBJ1-5
CASSFKVKVGENNQPQHF
TGTGCCAGCAGTTTTAAGGTTAAGGTAGGGGAGAACAATCAGCCCCAGCATTTT
>NA|NA|TRBV20-1|TRBJ2-7
CSAGAHYEQYF
TGCAGTGCTGGAGCTCACTACGAGCAGTACTTC
>once|NA|TRBV11-3|TRBJ2-3
CASSLIFTDTQYF
TGTGCCAGCAGCTTAATATTCACAGATACGCAGTATTTT
>NA|NA|TRBV6-6|TRBJ1-4
CASSYRQGWYEKLFF
TGTGCCAGCAGTTACCGGCAGGGTTGGTACGAAAAACTGTTTTTT
>NA|NA|TRBV27|TRBJ2-3
CASSFGITQYF
TGTGCCAGCAGTTTCGGAATTACGCAGTATTTT
>few|NA|TRBV20-1|TRBJ1-6
CSASFGAPGSPLHF
TGCAGTGCTAGTTTCGGGGCCCCGGGGTCACCCCTCCACTTT
>NA|NA|TRBV6-5|TRBJ1-5
CASTETSNQPQHF
TGTGCCAGCACCGAAACTAGCAATCAGCCCCAGCATTTT
>NA|TRBD2|TRBV6-5|TRBJ2-3
CASSYVLAGRTDTQYF
TGTGCCAGCAGTTACGTCCTAGCGGGGCGCACAGATACGCAGTATTTT
>NA|TRBD1|TRBV6-6|TRBJ2-7
CASSYRDRGSYEQYF
TGTGCCAGCAGTTACCGAGACAGGGGTTCCTACGAGCAGTACTTC
>NA|NA|TRBV11-2|TRBJ1-2
CASSLVGGSNGYTF
TGTGCCAGCAGCTTAGTAGGAGGCTCGAATGGCTACACCTTC
>NA|NA|TRBV5-6|TRBJ2-1
CASSRSGPRALSYNEQFF
TGTGCCAGCAGCCGGTCCGGCCCGCGGGCCCTCTCCTACAATGAGCAGTTCTTC
>NA|NA|TRBV7-9|TRBJ1-6
CASSLNPGDSPLHF
TGTGCCAGCAGCTTAAATCCGGGAGATTCACCCCTCCACTTT
>once|NA|TRBV5-6|TRBJ1-3
CASSFVDLQSSGNTIYF
TGTGCCAGCAGCTTTGTGGATTTGCAGTCCTCTGGAAACACCATATATTTT
>NA|TRBD1|TRBV18|TRBJ1-5
CASSPGTGPSANQPQHF
TGTGCCAGCTCACCGGGGACAGGTCCTTCGGCCAATCAGCCCCAGCATTTT
>NA|TRBD1|TRBV7-9|TRBJ1-2
CASSRTGSSYTF
TGTGCCAGCAGTCGGACAGGGAGTAGCTACACCTTC
>NA|TRBD1|TRBV15|TRBJ2-2
CATSRAATGIVGELFF
TGTGCCACCAGCAGAGCTGCGACAGGGATCGTCGGGGAGCTGTTTTTT
>NA|NA|TRBV27|TRBJ2-2
CASSLGRANTGELFF
TGTGCCAGCAGTTTAGGACGGGCGAACACCGGGGAGCTGTTTTTT
>NA|NA|TRBV15|TRBJ2-7
CATSRVLGATHSYEQYF
TGTGCCACCAGCAGAGTTTTGGGTGCTACTCACTCCTACGAGCAGTACTTC
>NA|TRBD1|TRBV5-1|TRBJ2-6
CASSFVGQVSGANVLTF
TGCGCCAGCAGCTTCGTGGGACAGGTCTCTGGGGCCAACGTCCTGACTTTC
>NA|NA|TRBV9|TRBJ1-3
CASSDRDRNTIYF
TGTGCCAGCAGCGACAGGGATAGAAACACCATATATTTT
>NA|NA|TRBV11-2|TRBJ1-1
CASSLDGPGTEAFF
TGTGCCAGCAGCTTAGATGGGCCCGGCACTGAAGCTTTCTTT
>NA|NA|TRBV6-1|TRBJ1-5
CASSESRTSNQPQHF
TGTGCCAGCAGTGAAAGCCGGACTAGCAATCAGCCCCAGCATTTT
>NA|NA|TRBV13|TRBJ2-3
CASSSKGMSPQYF
TGTGCCAGCAGCTCCAAAGGGATGTCTCCGCAGTATTTT
>once|NA|TRBV6-5|TRBJ1-5
CAGLQGLSQPQHF
TGTGCCGGTCTTCAGGGTTTGAGTCAGCCCCAGCATTTT
>NA|NA|TRBV9|TRBJ1-2
CASSVGGPMGYTF
TGTGCCAGCAGCGTAGGGGGCCCGATGGGCTACACCTTC
>NA|TRBD1|TRBV28|TRBJ1-5
CASSTGGNSNQPQHF
TGTGCCAGCAGCACAGGGGGAAATAGCAATCAGCCCCAGCATTTT
>NA|NA|TRBV18|TRBJ2-4
CASSRGTAKNIQYF
TGTGCCAGCTCACGCGGGACAGCCAAAAACATTCAGTACTTC
>NA|NA|TRBV7-3|TRBJ2-3
CASSPSGYRTDTQYF
TGTGCCAGCAGCCCCTCGGGCTATCGGACAGATACGCAGTATTTT
>NA|NA|TRBV5-1|TRBJ2-5
CASSLEGETQYF
TGCGCCAGCAGCTTGGAGGGAGAGACCCAGTACTTC
>NA|NA|TRBV3-1/TRBV3-2|TRBJ2-2
CASSIRGRGLNTGELFF
TGTGCCAGCAGCATAAGGGGCAGAGGGCTGAACACCGGGGAGCTGTTTTTT
>NA|TRBD1|TRBV19|TRBJ2-3
CASSGMGTGEDTQYF
TGTGCCAGTAGCGGGATGGGGACAGGGGAAGATACGCAGTATTTT
>NA|NA|TRBV5-1|TRBJ1-1
CASSGPTGSRTEAFF
TGCGCCAGCAGCGGGCCAACAGGCTCCCGGACTGAAGCTTTCTTT
>NA|NA|TRBV15|TRBJ2-5
CATSSIEGHPETQYF
TGTGCCACCAGCAGTATAGAAGGACACCCAGAGACCCAGTACTTC
>NA|NA|TRBV19|TRBJ1-5
CASSQQVGSNQPQHF
TGTGCCAGTAGTCAGCAGGTGGGGAGCAATCAGCCCCAGCATTTT
>NA|NA|TRBV3-1/TRBV3-2|TRBJ1-1
CASLPRGQGHTEAFF
TGTGCCAGCCTACCGAGGGGCCAGGGGCACACTGAAGCTTTCTTT
>NA|NA|TRBV11-2|TRBJ1-6
CASSLGGLSSYNSPLHF
TGTGCCAGCAGCTTAGGAGGGTTGAGCTCCTATAATTCACCCCTCCACTTT
>NA|NA|TRBV24-1|TRBJ2-3
CATRGVIKGGTDTQYF
TGTGCCACCAGGGGCGTTATAAAAGGGGGCACAGATACGCAGTATTTT
>NA|TRBD1|TRBV10-3|TRBJ1-1
CAISDSGQGARDTEAFF
TGTGCCATCAGTGATAGCGGACAGGGGGCTCGGGACACTGAAGCTTTCTTT
>NA|TRBD1|TRBV24-1|TRBJ2-1
CATSDFRDSSYNEQFF
TGTGCCACCAGTGATTTTCGGGACAGCTCCTACAATGAGCAGTTCTTC
>NA|TRBD1|TRBV12-3/TRBV12-4|TRBJ1-4
CASSPSGGEKLFF
TGTGCCAGCAGTCCCTCAGGGGGGGAAAAACTGTTTTTT
>NA|NA|TRBV7-9|TRBJ1-1
CASSLSGAEAFF
TGTGCCAGCAGCCTCTCTGGAGCTGAAGCTTTCTTT
>NA|NA|TRBV30|TRBJ2-2
CAWSLGGAGTGELFF
TGTGCCTGGAGTCTGGGGGGCGCGGGAACCGGGGAGCTGTTTTTT
>NA|NA|TRBV5-4|TRBJ2-6
CASSSAVASSGANVLTF
TGTGCCAGCAGCTCCGCCGTTGCGAGCTCTGGGGCCAACGTCCTGACTTTC